This TCR beta chain was recorded in a study of PD-1 blockade in classical Hodgkin lymphoma. Clones were read by immunoSEQ multiplex PCR, and TCRdb kept only the in-frame ones, dropping some. The sample shows 14,000 to 15,000 clones, over 60% of them seen only once. Comments on this clone: The antigen is undetermined.

Between the trimmed V and J ends, which lost 4 bases and 6 bases, there was a span of 13 bases. Germline V gene data show CDR1 as SGHTA and CDR2 as FQGNSA. The CDR3 is 13 residues long. General study points: Baseline TCR diversity was reportedly lower in newly diagnosed patients than in healthy donors. It was reported as lower still in relapsed/refractory patients.

Every patient was affected by relapse after autologous stem cell transplantation, while exposure to brentuximab vedotin was not uniform. The chain employs TRBV7-2 and TRBJ2-7, with D possibly matching TRBD1 (6 bases). The clonotype comes from a human donor with classical Hodgkin lymphoma. The sequences come from peripheral blood mononuclear cells (PBMCs), collected at baseline. The CDR3 reads CASSSRKGGEQYF. DNA of the CDR3: TGTGCCAGCAGCTCTAGGAAAGGGGGCGAGCAGTACTTC.